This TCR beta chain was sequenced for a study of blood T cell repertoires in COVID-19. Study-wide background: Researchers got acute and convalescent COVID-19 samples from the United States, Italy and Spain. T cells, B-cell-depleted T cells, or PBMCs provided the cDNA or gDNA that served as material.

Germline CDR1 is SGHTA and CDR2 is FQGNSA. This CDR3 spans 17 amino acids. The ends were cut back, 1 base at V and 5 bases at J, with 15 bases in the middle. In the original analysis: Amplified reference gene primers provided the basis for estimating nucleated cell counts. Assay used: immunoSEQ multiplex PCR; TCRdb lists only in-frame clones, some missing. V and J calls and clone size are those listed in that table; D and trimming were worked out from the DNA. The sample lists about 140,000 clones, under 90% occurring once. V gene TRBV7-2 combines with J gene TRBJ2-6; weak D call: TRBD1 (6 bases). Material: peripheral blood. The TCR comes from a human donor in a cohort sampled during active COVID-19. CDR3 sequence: CASSLDPQRDRANVLTF. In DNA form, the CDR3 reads TGTGCCAGCAGCTTAGACCCCCAACGGGACAGGGCCAACGTCCTGACTTTC.